These 24 T cell receptor beta chains were sequenced from one sample in a study of T cells in Graves' hyperthyroidism and ophthalmopathy. RNA transcripts were the template for amplifying TCR beta CDR3 regions. An initial round of RT-PCR targeting the TCR CDR3 relied on the HTBI primer set. TCRdb independently ran MiXCR on the multiplex PCR reads; one entry per CDR3 protein. The data show 300,000 to 500,000 distinct CDR3 sequences, over 11% seen once. The sample taken for sequencing was blood. All receptors come from a man in his fifties with Graves' ophthalmopathy.

V is TRBV11-2 and J is TRBJ2-7, with 8 bases fitting TRBD2. Germline CDR1 SGHAT, CDR2 FQNNGV. This CDR3 is built from 16 residues. J gave up 1 base and V 1 base, and 6 bases lay outside the gene matches. The DNA of the CDR3 is TGTGCCAGCAGCTTAGCGGGGACTAGAGGGTCCTACGAGCAGTACTTC. This sequence encodes CASSLAGTRGSYEQYF.

This clonotype has a count of ten or more. The chain recombines TRBV29-1 with TRBJ1-2; D may be TRBD1 (6 bases). Germline V gene data show CDR1 as SQVTM and CDR2 as ANQGSEA. V was shortened by 6 bases and J by 4 bases, with 9 bases between the two germline ends. This CDR3 contains 11 residues. The chain's CDR3 is CSVTGSYGYTF. As DNA, the CDR3 is TGCAGCGTCACAGGGTCCTATGGCTACACCTTC.

This clonotype was recorded many times. This chain uses TRBV30 with TRBJ2-3; 7 bases agree with TRBD2. The CDR3 contains 14 residues. V lost 2 bases to trimming and J lost 10 bases; unmatched junction nucleotides: 12. Germline V gives CDR1 GTSNPN, CDR2 SVGIG (reference sequence). The CDR3 protein is CAWSPAGSPHPQYF. The CDR3, as DNA: TGTGCCTGGAGTCCAGCGGGAAGTCCCCACCCGCAGTATTTT.

The V and J genes are TRBV2 and TRBJ1-1, with TRBD1 identical over 9 bases. The germline gives CDR1 SNHLY, CDR2 FYNNEI. This CDR3 is 12 amino acids long. J lost 4 bases, V lost 7 bases, and 1 base had no gene match. The CDR3 nucleotides are TGTGCCAGCAAGACAGGGGGCACTGAAGCTTTCTTT. It is translated as CASKTGGTEAFF.

In its sample, this clonotype was seen many times. The rearrangement uses TRBV11-3 and TRBJ2-1; no clear D gene. Germline V gives CDR1 SGHNT, CDR2 YENEEA. The CDR3 totals 14 residues. V lost 2 bases, J lost 5 bases, and 10 bases lay in between. Written as DNA, the CDR3 is TGTGCCAGCAGCTTAAACCAGGTCCACAATGAGCAGTTCTTC. As protein: CASSLNQVHNEQFF.

The V and J genes are TRBV28 and TRBJ2-1; D uncertain. Germline assignment: CDR1 MDHEN and CDR2 SYDVKM. Trimming left V 3 bases short and J 16 bases short, with 22 bases between. This CDR3 has 14 residues. As DNA, the CDR3 is TGTGCCAGCAGTTTCCGGGCCCCCCTCCCTCTTTACTTCTTC. It is translated as CASSFRAPLPLYFF. Based on the CDR3 plus reference TRBV28 and TRBJ2-1, the full variable domain is DVKVTQSSRYLVKRTGEKVFLECVQDMDHENMFWYRQDPGLGLRLIYFSYDVKMKEKGDIPEGYSVSREKKERFSLILESASTNQTSMYLCASSFRAPLPLYFFGPGTRLTVL.

This clonotype has at least ten counts. This chain connects TRBV18 to TRBJ2-3; no clear D gene. The CDR3 is made up of 18 amino acids. Trimming took off 2 bases at V and 0 bases at J, with 18 bases between the two ends. Germline assignment: CDR1 KGHSH and CDR2 LQKENI. CDR3 coding DNA: TGTGCCAGCTCACCAGTTATTTTGGTGGCAGCCAGCACAGATACGCAGTATTTT. Protein product: CASSPVILVAASTDTQYF.

Many counts were recorded for this clonotype. Here the CDR3 DNA reads TGTGCCAGCAGCTTGGCCTCGCGGGAGGTGCAGTACTTC. This sequence encodes CASSLASREVQYF. The J gene is TRBJ2-7, the V gene TRBV5-6, with TRBD2 matching over 8 bases. CDR1 and CDR2 from the germline V gene are SGHDT and YYEEEE. The junction had 5 bases not matched to a gene; V was cut back by 0 bases and J by 9 bases. CDR3 length equals 13 residues.

This clonotype was counted ten times or more. The V gene is TRBV3-1, the J gene TRBJ1-2; D might be TRBD1 (6 bases). From germline, CDR1 is LGHDT and CDR2 YNNKEL (reference sequence). The ends were cut back, 1 base at V and 0 bases at J, with 9 bases in the middle. The CDR3 runs to 15 residues. CDR3 nucleotide sequence: TGTGCCAGCAGCCAAGGGACAGTAGCTAACTATGGCTACACCTTC. It yields the protein CASSQGTVANYGYTF.

Comment on this clonotype: This could be a read error, since a much larger clone is one nucleotide away. This sequence joins TRBV11-2 and TRBJ2-7; D not resolved. The CDR3 extends over 14 amino acids. Trimming cost V 5 bases and J 0 bases, with 11 bases left between them. In germline, CDR1 is SGHAT, CDR2 FQNNGV. The CDR3: CASSMDYSSYEQYF. CDR3 in DNA: TGTGCCAGCAGCATGGATTACAGCTCCTACGAGCAGTACTTC.

Many counts were recorded for this clonotype. The rearrangement joins TRBV20-1 to TRBJ2-1; TRBD2 matches 11 bases. V lost 1 base, J lost 5 bases, and 7 bases stayed unmatched. The CDR3 runs to 16 residues. In germline, CDR1 is DFQATT, CDR2 SNEGSKA (reference sequence). The CDR3 DNA reads as TGCAGTGCTAGAGGCCTACTAGCGGGAGAAAACAATGAGCAGTTCTTC. Amino acid sequence: CSARGLLAGENNEQFF.

The J gene is TRBJ2-5, the V gene TRBV3-1; 11 bases are a match to TRBD1. The V gene's germline CDR1 is LGHDT and CDR2 YNNKEL (reference sequence). V lost 0 bases to trimming and J lost 2 bases; unmatched junction nucleotides: 11. The CDR3 extends over 19 amino acids. The CDR3 DNA follows: TGTGCCAGCAGCCAAGAGCGTTCGGACAGGGGGCCGCGGCAAGAGACCCAGTACTTC. It encodes CASSQERSDRGPRQETQYF.

The V and J genes are TRBV6-1 and TRBJ1-1; no reliable D call. The CDR3 has 16 amino acids. Germline V gene lookup returns CDR1 MNHNS and CDR2 SASEGT. V shed 6 bases and J shed 1 base, with 18 bases lying between them. CDR3 nucleotides: TGTGCCAGCAGCTATTCCAGATTCGGCCAGAACACTGAAGCTTTCTTT. Its protein is CASSYSRFGQNTEAFF.

Ten or more counts support this clonotype. V usage is TRBV20-1 and J usage is TRBJ2-3; D is perhaps TRBD2 (6 bases). V lost 2 bases and J lost 2, with 17 bases in between. Per the germline V gene, CDR1 is DFQATT and CDR2 is SNEGSKA (reference sequence). The CDR3 is 16 residues long. The CDR3 nucleotides read TGCAGTGCTAGACCATTTCGGGGGATCCTCACAGATACGCAGTATTTT. Translating gives CSARPFRGILTDTQYF.

The V and J genes are TRBV7-9 and TRBJ2-5; D is uncertain. The CDR3 is 14 amino acids. Germline assignment: CDR1 SEHNR and CDR2 FQNEAQ (reference sequence). The V end was cut by 5 bases, the J end by 5 bases, with 15 bases between. As DNA, the CDR3 is TGTGCCAGCAGCCTGATCTCGGGTGTTGAGACCCAGTACTTC. Its translation is CASSLISGVETQYF. The whole variable domain, filled in from reference TRBV7-9 and TRBJ2-5, reads DTGVSQNPRHKITKRGQNVTFRCDPISEHNRLYWYRQTLGQGPEFLTYFQNEAQLEKSRLLSDRFSAERPKGSFSTLEIQRTEQGDSAMYLCASSLISGVETQYFGPGTRLLVL.

The chain combines TRBV5-1 with TRBJ2-2; weak D call: TRBD1 (5 bases). CDR3 length: 14 residues. From germline, CDR1 is SGHRS and CDR2 YFSETQ. V lost 0 bases and J 4 bases, leaving 7 bases between the germline ends. The CDR3 bases are TGCGCCAGCAGCTTGGATCAGGGCACCGGGGAGCTGTTTTTT. Its translation is CASSLDQGTGELFF.

This chain connects TRBV7-2 to TRBJ1-5; the D is unclear. V lost 1 base to trimming and J lost 1 base, with 8 bases between them. Germline V gives CDR1 SGHTA, CDR2 FQGNSA. The CDR3 runs 15 residues. For the CDR3, the DNA is TGTGCCAGCAGCTTAGTTTTCAGGAGCAATCAGCCCCAGCATTTT. This codes for CASSLVFRSNQPQHF.

The chain couples TRBV10-3 to TRBJ2-1; possible D gene TRBD2, 6 bases. CDR1 and CDR2 (germline): ENHRY, SYGVKD. The length of the CDR3 is 16 residues. Trimming stripped 6 bases from V and 5 bases from J, with 20 bases between. The CDR3 nucleotides read TGTGCCATCAGCGGGAGCTCCACCGAGACGCACAATGAGCAGTTCTTC. Its protein product is CAISGSSTETHNEQFF.

This clonotype came up many times. The rearrangement joins TRBV30 to TRBJ2-5; perhaps TRBD1 as D (7 bases). V lost 0 bases to trimming and J lost 4 bases, with 15 bases between them. Germline CDR1 GTSNPN, CDR2 SVGIG (reference sequence). This CDR3 region has 15 residues. Written as DNA, the CDR3 is TGTGCCTGGAGTGTACTGCAGGGGGGATTAGAGACCCAGTACTTC. This gives the protein CAWSVLQGGLETQYF.

This clonotype was seen only a few times. This chain links TRBV19 with TRBJ1-2, with D hard to call. The CDR3 is 12 residues long. V was pared by 7 bases and J by 3 bases, with 9 bases between. Germline CDR1 is LNHDA and CDR2 is SQIVND (reference sequence). CDR3 bases: TGTGCCAGTAACCAGCAGGACTATGGCTACACCTTC. This codes for CASNQQDYGYTF.

In its sample, this clonotype was seen many times. J is TRBJ2-3 and V is TRBV7-9; 8 positions match TRBD1. CDR3 length: 15 amino acids. V gave up 6 bases and J gave up 3 bases; unmatched junction bases: 8. Germline assignment: CDR1 SEHNR and CDR2 FQNEAQ (reference sequence). Here the CDR3 reads CASRPQGAGTDTQYF. The CDR3 nucleotides read TGTGCCAGCAGACCTCAGGGGGCTGGTACAGATACGCAGTATTTT. Using reference TRBV7-9 and TRBJ2-3 for the parts outside the CDR3, the full variable domain is DTGVSQNPRHKITKRGQNVTFRCDPISEHNRLYWYRQTLGQGPEFLTYFQNEAQLEKSRLLSDRFSAERPKGSFSTLEIQRTEQGDSAMYLCASRPQGAGTDTQYFGPGTRLTVL.

This clonotype has at least ten counts. The CDR3 loop reads CARQEVNTEAFF. CDR3 nucleotides: TGTGCCCGGCAGGAGGTGAACACTGAAGCTTTCTTT. The chain couples TRBV30 to TRBJ1-1; D ambiguous. The V gene's germline CDR1 is GTSNPN and CDR2 SVGIG (reference sequence). V dropped 8 bases and J dropped 0 bases, with 10 bases sitting between them. This CDR3 spans 12 amino acids.

The chain combines TRBV19 with TRBJ2-7, with D unresolved. V lost 8 bases and J 1 base, leaving 18 bases between the germline ends. This CDR3 spans 15 amino acids. The V gene's germline CDR1 is LNHDA and CDR2 SQIVND (reference sequence). In nucleotides, the CDR3 is TGTGCCAGTGAGTTTCAAATTGGCGGATCCTACGAGCAGTACTTC. It is translated as CASEFQIGGSYEQYF.

This clonotype was seen many times. The rearrangement uses TRBV6-1 and TRBJ1-1; D gene uncertain. Germline V gives CDR1 MNHNS, CDR2 SASEGT. The CDR3 contains 15 residues. Trimming stripped 5 bases from V and 4 bases from J, with 17 bases between. The CDR3 reads CASSHSIPRGTEAFF. For the CDR3, the DNA is TGTGCCAGCAGTCACTCTATCCCCCGAGGCACTGAAGCTTTCTTT.